This T cell receptor (beta chain) was recovered during a study of blood T cell repertoires in COVID-19 (dated by TCRdb to the early 2020s). Turning to the overall study: Samples from collaborators originated in the United States, Italy and Spain and spanned both the acute and convalescent phases of COVID-19. Subjects who had been exposed to COVID-19, were actively infected with it, or had recovered from it provided the deeply sampled blood TCRbeta repertoires that made up the dataset. The samples were drawn from two sources: the first 160 participants of the ongoing ImmuneRACE study, and 1,254 subjects contributed by 6 global collaborators. HLA class I and class II types, where available, came from metadata supplied by the sample provider rather than from assay-based typing. Nearly every sample came with metadata listing a de-identified subject ID, COVID-19 status, age in years and sex. The material from the prospective study consisted of cDNA or gDNA derived from T cells, B-cell-depleted T cells, or PBMCs. A freely available public database, intended as a resource for researchers studying the immune response to SARS-CoV-2, is where the repertoires were released. Study-wide findings and limitations: Clinical and demographic metadata were provided uncurated, with the amount varying by source and participant.

Note on this clone: It has no known antigen specificity. No base-level quality is on record; no much larger clone is a single base apart.

For CDR1 and CDR2, the germline V gene (reference sequence) lists PRHDT and FYEKMQ. At the junction V is shortened by 3 bases and J by 5 bases; bases outside the gene matches: 5. From its cysteine to its phenylalanine, the CDR3 spans 14 amino acids. The retained sequence is limited to the CDR3, 42 bases, with the frame set at the first base. TCRbeta CDR3 regions were amplified from genomic DNA using the immunoSEQ Assay, a bias-controlled multiplex PCR. In the authors' own workflow: Nucleated cell counts per sample were estimated from amplification of reference gene primers within the assay. To quantify the absolute abundance of each unique TCRbeta CDR3 rearrangement, sequence reads were collapsed and filtered. For each sample, productive Simpson clonality was calculated as the square root of Simpson's diversity index across productive rearrangements. Held by TCRdb, this immuneACCESS table contains in-frame sequences only and omits some clones. Under half of the omission traces to an unresolved V gene where checked; the cause of the rest is unknown. That table gives V, J and clone size, and the DNA gave D and trimming. Counted in this sample were 300,000 or so clones; around 92% of them appeared once. 6.4% of the sample lies in the top ten.

Samples from volunteer blood donors who had recovered from COVID-19 were contributed by a second Seattle source. Collaborating institutions collected whole blood in K2EDTA tubes following their own protocols. For TCRbeta analysis, collaborators shipped samples in one of three forms: frozen whole blood, isolated PBMCs, or DNA extracted from either of those sample types. Sequenced: peripheral blood. The TCR comes from a man younger than 35 who had recovered from COVID-19. The chain is made from TRBV13 and TRBJ2-7; 9 middle bases align to TRBD1. The CDR3 here reads CASSFGQGHNEQYF. The nucleotides are TGTGCCAGCAGCTTCGGACAGGGGCACAACGAGCAGTACTTC.